One and the same sample provided the 28 T cell receptor beta chains below, sequenced in a study of CD8 T cells in Susac syndrome. Random hexamers were used to reverse transcribe the RNA input (about 0.45 to 1 ug). TCRdb itself ran the immunoSEQ multiplex PCR reads through MiXCR, one entry per CDR3 protein. The sample consists of about 130,000 distinct CDR3 sequences, 94% of them appearing once. Sequenced input: CD4+ T cells from PBMCs. The receptors were gathered from a human donor with multiple sclerosis.

V usage is TRBV27 and J usage is TRBJ2-5; D gene uncertain. The CDR3 is 12 residues long. V dropped 5 bases and J dropped 5 bases, with 9 bases sitting between them. Germline V CDR1 and CDR2: MNHEY, SMNVEV (reference sequence). CDR3 DNA: TGTGCCAGCAGTCCCCTCGGGGAGACCCAGTACTTC. Translated, it gives CASSPLGETQYF.

This chain uses TRBV11-3 with TRBJ2-3, with 9 bases lining up with TRBD2. The CDR3 is 15 residues long. The germline V gene has CDR1 SGHNT and CDR2 YENEEA. Trimming removed 1 base from V and 1 base from J; junction bases left unmatched: 0. CDR3 loop: CASSLGTSGTDTQYF. CDR3 bases: TGTGCCAGCAGCTTAGGGACTAGCGGCACAGATACGCAGTATTTT.

The rearrangement uses TRBV20-1 and TRBJ2-7; D ambiguous. This CDR3 is built from 14 residues. CDR1 and CDR2 (germline): DFQATT, SNEGSKA (reference sequence). Trimming removed 6 bases from V and 0 bases from J, with 15 bases in between. CDR3: CSAPPVPTSYEQYF. CDR3 nucleotides: TGCAGTGCCCCCCCAGTACCTACCTCCTACGAGCAGTACTTC.

This chain uses TRBV7-9 with TRBJ2-1, with TRBD2 identical over 12 bases. The CDR3 runs 15 residues. Germline V lookup: CDR1 SEHNR, CDR2 FQNEAQ (reference sequence). The V and J ends lost 2 bases and 9 bases, in that order; junction bases with no gene match: 5. CDR3 region: CASSLRTSGDREQFF. CDR3 nucleotides: TGTGCCAGCAGCTTACGGACTAGCGGGGACCGTGAGCAGTTCTTC.

The chain combines TRBV7-2 with TRBJ1-2, with TRBD1 identical over 8 bases. CDR3 length: 15 residues. Looked up from germline, CDR1 is SGHTA and CDR2 is FQGNSA. The ends lost 5 bases at V and 5 bases at J; junction bases unmatched: 10. The DNA of the CDR3 is TGTGCCAGCAGCCACAAACCAGGGGGCGGGTATGGCTACACCTTC. Amino acids: CASSHKPGGGYGYTF. The variable domain in full, with the rest retrieved from reference TRBV7-2 and TRBJ1-2, is GAGVSQSPSNKVTEKGKDVELRCDPISGHTALYWYRQSLGQGLEFLIYFQGNSAPDKSGLPSDRFSAERTGGSVSTLTIQRTQQEDSAVYLCASSHKPGGGYGYTFGSGTRLTVV.

This chain connects TRBV29-1 to TRBJ2-7; 9 nucleotides agree with TRBD1. The germline gives CDR1 SQVTM, CDR2 ANQGSEA. This CDR3 spans 12 amino acids. The DNA of the CDR3 is TGCAGTGTCTTCGGACAGGGGAACGAGCAGTACTTC. Its translation is CSVFGQGNEQYF.

The rearrangement joins TRBV19 to TRBJ2-3; a weak D match, TRBD1 (6 bases). Trimming removed 2 bases at V and 5 bases at J, with 11 bases between. CDR3 length: 14 residues. The germline V gene encodes CDR1 LNHDA and CDR2 SQIVND (reference sequence). CDR3 loop: CASSINREGDTQYF. The CDR3 DNA reads TGTGCCAGTAGTATAAACAGGGAAGGAGATACGCAGTATTTT.

The genes are TRBV5-1 and TRBJ2-2, with 7 bases identical to TRBD1. Trimming took 7 bases from V and 7 from J; bases not matched to a gene: 7. The germline V gene encodes CDR1 SGHRS and CDR2 YFSETQ. The CDR3 totals 13 residues. CDR3 loop: CASQGVLRGELFF. CDR3 in DNA: TGCGCCAGCCAGGGGGTGCTCCGCGGGGAGCTGTTTTTT.

The V and J genes are TRBV5-1 and TRBJ2-3; D is perhaps TRBD2 (5 bases). The V and J ends lost 0 bases and 6 bases respectively, with 14 bases between them. The CDR3 has 15 residues. Germline-derived CDR1 and CDR2 are SGHRS and YFSETQ. In DNA, the CDR3 is TGCGCCAGCAGCTTGGGGCTAGAGGGAAGGGATACGCAGTATTTT. It yields the protein CASSLGLEGRDTQYF. Looking up the rest from reference TRBV5-1 and TRBJ2-3 gives the full variable domain: KAGVTQTPRYLIKTRGQQVTLSCSPISGHRSVSWYQQTPGQGLQFLFEYFSETQRNKGNFPGRFSGRQFSNSRSEMNVSTLELGDSALYLCASSLGLEGRDTQYFGPGTRLTVL.

The chain joins TRBV5-6 to TRBJ2-3; D ambiguous. CDR3 size: 15 residues. V lost 1 base, J lost 2 bases, and 11 bases lay in between. The germline V gene has CDR1 SGHDT and CDR2 YYEEEE. The CDR3 nucleotides are TGTGCCAGCAGCTTGATGCGACCCCCCACAGATACGCAGTATTTT. Protein product: CASSLMRPPTDTQYF.

The V gene is TRBV19, the J gene TRBJ2-5, with 8 bases matching TRBD1. The V segment lost 4 bases and the J segment 5 bases; nucleotides outside the gene matches: 0. CDR3 size: 12 residues. Germline assignment: CDR1 LNHDA and CDR2 SQIVND (reference sequence). The DNA of the CDR3 is TGTGCCAGTAGTAGGACAGGGGAGACCCAGTACTTC. As protein: CASSRTGETQYF. The complete variable domain, with remaining parts taken from reference TRBV19 and TRBJ2-5, reads DGGITQSPKYLFRKEGQNVTLSCEQNLNHDAMYWYRQDPGQGLRLIYYSQIVNDFQKGDIAEGYSVSREKKESFPLTVTSAQKNPTAFYLCASSRTGETQYFGPGTRLLVL.

J is TRBJ2-5 and V is TRBV5-1, with unresolved D. CDR3 length equals 13 residues. With 0 bases removed from V and 7 bases from J, the gap between germline ends came to 10 bases. Germline loops: CDR1 SGHRS, CDR2 YFSETQ. The DNA of the CDR3 is TGCGCCAGCAGCTTGGTGGGTGCTTCGACCCAGTACTTC. Amino acid sequence: CASSLVGASTQYF.

The V and J genes are TRBV6-2 or TRBV6-3 and TRBJ2-1; 9 bases fit TRBD2. Germline V gene lookup returns CDR1 MNHEY and CDR2 SVGEGT. The trim removed 2 bases at V and 7 bases at J, leaving 9 bases unmatched. The CDR3 contains 16 residues. The CDR3 here is CASSYGSSGGENEQFF. DNA of the CDR3: TGTGCCAGCAGTTACGGGAGTAGCGGGGGAGAGAATGAGCAGTTCTTC.

This rearrangement joins TRBV18 to TRBJ2-1, with 7 bases matching TRBD2. The CDR3 contains 15 residues. V lost 3 bases and J lost 7; bases outside the gene matches: 9. Germline lookup yields CDR1 KGHSH and CDR2 LQKENI. The CDR3 DNA sequence: TGTGCCAGCTCACCCGGGACTACACTCCGGAATGAGCAGTTCTTC. Translating it yields CASSPGTTLRNEQFF.

The gene calls are TRBV6-2 or TRBV6-3 and TRBJ1-1; 7 bases map to TRBD1. Trimming at V came to 2 bases and at J to 4 bases, leaving 4 bases not matched to a gene. The CDR3 has 14 amino acids. Germline V gene sequence: CDR1 MNHEY, CDR2 SVGEGT. CDR3 residues: CASSYQGDGTEAFF. Here the CDR3 DNA reads TGTGCCAGCAGTTACCAGGGGGACGGCACTGAAGCTTTCTTT.

V usage is TRBV6-6 and J usage is TRBJ2-3; 9 bases agree with TRBD2. CDR3 length: 14 amino acids. Looked up from germline, CDR1 is MNHNY and CDR2 is SVGAGI (reference sequence). V dropped 7 bases and J dropped 5; count of bases not matched to a gene: 7. CDR3 bases: TGTGCCAGCATCCCAGCGGGAGGAGGAGATACGCAGTATTTT. Translated, it gives CASIPAGGGDTQYF.

The rearrangement uses TRBV5-1 and TRBJ2-7; TRBD1 aligns across 8 bases. This CDR3 comprises 14 residues. The germline gives CDR1 SGHRS, CDR2 YFSETQ. The trim removed 1 base at V and 2 bases at J, leaving 2 bases unmatched. The CDR3 nucleotides are TGCGCCAGCAGCTTGACAGGGGGGCCCTACGAGCAGTACTTC. It translates to CASSLTGGPYEQYF.

This chain joins TRBV19 and TRBJ1-1; weak D call: TRBD1 (5 bases). V lost 3 bases, J lost 7 bases, and 12 bases lay in between. CDR1 and CDR2 from the germline V gene are LNHDA and SQIVND (reference sequence). This CDR3 is 13 amino acids long. CDR3 coding DNA: TGTGCCAGTAGTATGGTCAGGGCCGGTGAAGCTTTCTTT. This encodes CASSMVRAGEAFF.

This sequence joins TRBV7-3 and TRBJ2-2, with 10 positions matching TRBD2. The CDR3 loop spans 16 amino acids. J was trimmed by 5 bases and V by 3 bases; bases with no gene match: 6. In germline, CDR1 is SGHTA, CDR2 FQGTGA. In nucleotides, the CDR3 is TGTGCCAGCAGCTTTACGGGAGCGGGGGGGACCGGGGAGCTGTTTTTT. Its translation is CASSFTGAGGTGELFF.

V gene TRBV24-1 combines with J gene TRBJ2-7; D remains unclear. Trimming cost V 1 base and J 3 bases, with 18 bases left between them. Germline V gene data show CDR1 as KGHDR and CDR2 as SFDVKD. The CDR3 is 17 residues long. The DNA of the CDR3 is TGTGCCACCAGTGATTTCGCACCGACGGGTCACGTCTACGAGCAGTACTTC. It encodes CATSDFAPTGHVYEQYF.

The V and J genes are TRBV5-8 and TRBJ2-5; a possible D gene is TRBD1 (5 bases). The CDR3 consists of 13 residues. CDR1 SGHTS and CDR2 YDEGEE come from the germline V gene. V was pared by 2 bases and J by 6 bases, with 11 bases between. CDR3 loop: CASSFSGMKTQYF. DNA for the CDR3: TGTGCCAGCAGCTTCTCAGGGATGAAGACCCAGTACTTC.

This chain links TRBV19 with TRBJ1-1; the D gene is possibly TRBD1 (5 bases). The germline V gene has CDR1 LNHDA and CDR2 SQIVND (reference sequence). The CDR3 is made up of 14 amino acids. Deletions cut 4 bases from V and 0 bases from J, with 9 bases between. The CDR3 DNA follows: TGTGCCAGTAGTAATCTGGGACTGAACACTGAAGCTTTCTTT. It is translated as CASSNLGLNTEAFF.

This chain links TRBV3-1 with TRBJ1-2; TRBD1 is a possible D gene (5 bases). The CDR3 covers 13 residues. Germline V gene data show CDR1 as LGHDT and CDR2 as YNNKEL (reference sequence). The V gene lost 3 bases and the J gene lost 6 bases, with 11 bases spanning the gap. The CDR3 bases are TGTGCCAGCAGCCAGCAGGGAGGACATGGCTACACCTTC. Translation gives CASSQQGGHGYTF.

The V gene is TRBV12-3 or TRBV12-4, the J gene TRBJ1-2, with D unresolved. The CDR3 is 15 amino acids. V was pared by 7 bases and J by 0 bases, with 15 bases between. The CDR3 coding sequence is TGTGCCAGCACCGCGTCGGTCGGTACTAACTATGGCTACACCTTC. Protein sequence: CASTASVGTNYGYTF.

The gene calls are TRBV12-3 or TRBV12-4 and TRBJ2-6; D perhaps matches TRBD1 (5 bases). The CDR3 has 15 residues. Trimming stripped 6 bases from V and 0 bases from J, with 9 bases between. The CDR3 spells CASRADSSGANVLTF. The CDR3 DNA follows: TGTGCCAGCAGGGCCGACAGCTCTGGGGCCAACGTCCTGACTTTC.

The chain has TRBV29-1 and TRBJ2-4; D is perhaps TRBD1 or TRBD2 (5 bases each). The CDR3 covers 13 residues. In germline, CDR1 is SQVTM, CDR2 ANQGSEA. Between the trimmed V and J ends, which lost 6 bases and 4 bases, there was a span of 13 bases. The CDR3 DNA is TGCAGCGTAGCTTACGGGACGAAAAACATTCAGTACTTC. Translated: CSVAYGTKNIQYF.

The J gene is TRBJ2-7, the V gene TRBV20-1, with 11 bases that match TRBD1. J was trimmed by 4 bases and V by 3 bases; bases with no gene match: 17. Germline CDR1 DFQATT, CDR2 SNEGSKA (reference sequence). This CDR3 is 18 amino acids long. CDR3: CSASGPGTGGGGMYEQYF. CDR3 DNA sequence: TGCAGTGCTAGTGGTCCCGGGACAGGGGGTGGGGGTATGTACGAGCAGTACTTC.

The chain employs TRBV9 and TRBJ2-3, with D uncertain. The CDR3 consists of 8 residues. Germline CDR1 SGDLS, CDR2 YYNGEE. This chain's CDR3 is CAGDTQYF. The CDR3 DNA reads TGTGCAGGGGATACGCAGTATTTT.